The rows below give T cell receptor beta chains drawn from one sample of a study of cytomegalovirus exposure and HLA in healthy donors. Assay used: immunoSEQ multiplex PCR; TCRdb lists only in-frame clones, some missing. The sample lists more than 150,000 clones, about 90% occurring once. Specimen: PBMCs. Receptors originate from a girl younger than two in good health and CMV-seronegative. Each CDR3 is given with its conserved first and last residue. A D gene is named only where the DNA matches it firmly. Size is stated for part of the rows, as once, few or many counts, or as a class when the clone is expanded.

clone_size: few; d_call: TRBD2; j_call: TRBJ2-1; v_call: TRBV5-1; cdr3_nt: TGCGCCAGCTTCTGGACTAGCGGGAGAGGTGAGCAGTTCTTC; cdr3_aa: CASFWTSGRGEQFF
clone_size: -; d_call: -; j_call: TRBJ2-3; v_call: TRBV2; cdr3_nt: TGTGCCAGCAGGTCTGATACGCAGTATTTT; cdr3_aa: CASRSDTQYF
clone_size: -; d_call: -; j_call: TRBJ2-1; v_call: TRBV4-2; cdr3_nt: TGTGCCAGCAGCCCACCCGGGTCGATATACAATGAGCAGTTCTTC; cdr3_aa: CASSPPGSIYNEQFF
clone_size: few; d_call: TRBD2; j_call: TRBJ2-5; v_call: TRBV5-1; cdr3_nt: TGCGCCAGCTCGGCGGGGGGGCTTATCGAGACCCAGTACTTC; cdr3_aa: CASSAGGLIETQYF
clone_size: once; d_call: TRBD2; j_call: TRBJ2-1; v_call: TRBV6-1; cdr3_nt: TGTGCCAGCTATCAAGGCACTAGCGGCCACAATGAGCAGTTCTTC; cdr3_aa: CASYQGTSGHNEQFF
clone_size: -; d_call: TRBD1; j_call: TRBJ2-5; v_call: TRBV19; cdr3_nt: TGTGCCAGTAGTATTGGGACAGGGGGCGGAGAGACCCAGTACTTC; cdr3_aa: CASSIGTGGGETQYF
clone_size: -; d_call: -; j_call: TRBJ2-2; v_call: TRBV2; cdr3_nt: TGTGCCAGCGCCCTAGCGATAAACACCGGGGAGCTGTTTTTT; cdr3_aa: CASALAINTGELFF
clone_size: -; d_call: TRBD2; j_call: TRBJ2-4; v_call: TRBV19; cdr3_nt: TGTGCCAGTAGTACTGTAGCGGGGGGGCAAAACATTCAGTACTTC; cdr3_aa: CASSTVAGGQNIQYF
clone_size: -; d_call: TRBD2; j_call: TRBJ2-7; v_call: TRBV20-1; cdr3_nt: TGCAGTGGGACTAGCGGGGGGTCGCAGTACTTC; cdr3_aa: CSGTSGGSQYF
clone_size: -; d_call: -; j_call: TRBJ1-6; v_call: TRBV5-1; cdr3_nt: TGCGCCAGCAGCTTATCAGATCGCTATAATTCACCCCTCCACTTT; cdr3_aa: CASSLSDRYNSPLHF
clone_size: -; d_call: -; j_call: TRBJ1-5; v_call: TRBV4-1; cdr3_nt: TGCGCCAGCAGCCAAGATCTTCAGGGTAGGGGGAATCAGCCCCAGCATTTT; cdr3_aa: CASSQDLQGRGNQPQHF
clone_size: once; d_call: TRBD2; j_call: TRBJ2-5; v_call: TRBV14; cdr3_nt: TGTGCCAGCAGCCAAGCCTCGGGAGGCCTCCAAGAGACCCAGTACTTC; cdr3_aa: CASSQASGGLQETQYF
clone_size: -; d_call: -; j_call: TRBJ1-5; v_call: TRBV19; cdr3_nt: TGTGCCAGTAGTATAGTTAGGGGTAGCAATCAGCCCCAGCATTTT; cdr3_aa: CASSIVRGSNQPQHF
clone_size: -; d_call: -; j_call: TRBJ2-5; v_call: TRBV7-2; cdr3_nt: TGTGCCAGCAGCCTACAACTAGAATGGGAGACCCAGTACTTC; cdr3_aa: CASSLQLEWETQYF
clone_size: -; d_call: -; j_call: TRBJ2-3; v_call: TRBV30; cdr3_nt: TGTGCCTGGAGTGGCTTTCCTGGCGGGGGCCGCACAGATACGCAGTATTTT; cdr3_aa: CAWSGFPGGGRTDTQYF
clone_size: -; d_call: TRBD1; j_call: TRBJ1-5; v_call: TRBV27; cdr3_nt: TGTGCCAGCAGTTTCCAGGGGGCTGGCAATCAGCCCCAGCATTTT; cdr3_aa: CASSFQGAGNQPQHF
clone_size: -; d_call: TRBD2; j_call: TRBJ2-7; v_call: TRBV7-2; cdr3_nt: TGTGCCAGCAGCTTAGTACTAGCGGGGGGTTACGAGCAGTACTTC; cdr3_aa: CASSLVLAGGYEQYF
clone_size: once; d_call: -; j_call: TRBJ1-1; v_call: TRBV5-4; cdr3_nt: TGTGCCAGCAGCTTGACAGGCCTACATGAAGCTTTCTTT; cdr3_aa: CASSLTGLHEAFF
clone_size: -; d_call: -; j_call: TRBJ1-1; v_call: TRBV15; cdr3_nt: TGTGCCACCAGCAGTTTTAAAGGGGGGGCAGAAGCTTTCTTT; cdr3_aa: CATSSFKGGAEAFF
clone_size: -; d_call: -; j_call: TRBJ1-1; v_call: TRBV4-1; cdr3_nt: TGCGCCAGCAGCCAAGCTACGTCCACTCAGAACACTGAAGCTTTCTTT; cdr3_aa: CASSQATSTQNTEAFF
clone_size: -; d_call: TRBD2; j_call: TRBJ2-1; v_call: TRBV27; cdr3_nt: TGTGCCAGCAGTTTTGGTGTCCGGGGGGTTTACAATGAGCAGTTCTTC; cdr3_aa: CASSFGVRGVYNEQFF
clone_size: -; d_call: -; j_call: TRBJ2-7; v_call: TRBV5-1; cdr3_nt: TGCGCCAGCAGCTTGGCCCCAGTGGAGTCCTACGAGCAGTACTTC; cdr3_aa: CASSLAPVESYEQYF
clone_size: -; d_call: TRBD2; j_call: TRBJ2-5; v_call: TRBV4-1; cdr3_nt: TGCGCCAGCAGCCCCCCCTGGTCCCTAGCGGAAGAGACCCAGTACTTC; cdr3_aa: CASSPPWSLAEETQYF
clone_size: once; d_call: TRBD1; j_call: TRBJ2-7; v_call: TRBV29-1; cdr3_nt: TGCAGCGTTTATTGGACAGGGAAAAACTACGAGCAGTACTTC; cdr3_aa: CSVYWTGKNYEQYF
clone_size: -; d_call: -; j_call: TRBJ2-7; v_call: TRBV11-2; cdr3_nt: TGTGCCAGCAGCTTAGGTGGTGTGGGAGGCTCCTACGAGCAGTACTTC; cdr3_aa: CASSLGGVGGSYEQYF
clone_size: -; d_call: -; j_call: TRBJ2-3; v_call: TRBV4-2; cdr3_nt: TGTGCCAGCAGCCAAGCAGCTGGGTTACCCGGGGATACGCAGTATTTT; cdr3_aa: CASSQAAGLPGDTQYF
clone_size: -; d_call: -; j_call: TRBJ2-7; v_call: TRBV12-2; cdr3_nt: TGTGCAAGTCGCGTTACCAGGGGGATTAGATCCGAGCAGTACTTC; cdr3_aa: CASRVTRGIRSEQYF
clone_size: -; d_call: TRBD1; j_call: TRBJ2-1; v_call: TRBV7-9; cdr3_nt: TGTGCCAGCAGCCCCCCGGACAGGGCCTCGTTCTTC; cdr3_aa: CASSPPDRASFF
clone_size: -; d_call: -; j_call: TRBJ1-4; v_call: TRBV18; cdr3_nt: TGTGCCAGCTCGACGGGCAGGGGAAATGAAAAACTGTTTTTT; cdr3_aa: CASSTGRGNEKLFF
clone_size: few; d_call: TRBD1; j_call: TRBJ1-2; v_call: TRBV6-6; cdr3_nt: TGTGCCAGCAGTTATCCATCGACAGGGAGAGTAGATGGCTACACCTTC; cdr3_aa: CASSYPSTGRVDGYTF
clone_size: -; d_call: TRBD2; j_call: TRBJ2-3; v_call: TRBV7-8; cdr3_nt: TGTGCCAGCAGGATCCGGGGGGGGAATACGCAGTATTTT; cdr3_aa: CASRIRGGNTQYF
clone_size: once; d_call: TRBD1; j_call: TRBJ1-1; v_call: TRBV12-5; cdr3_nt: TGTGCTAGTGGTTTGTCAGGGGGCTCCACTGAAGCTTTCTTT; cdr3_aa: CASGLSGGSTEAFF
clone_size: -; d_call: -; j_call: TRBJ1-6; v_call: TRBV6-5; cdr3_nt: TGTGCCAGCAGTAGCAGCAGGGATTCACCCCTCCACTTT; cdr3_aa: CASSSSRDSPLHF
clone_size: -; d_call: TRBD1; j_call: TRBJ1-3; v_call: TRBV10-3; cdr3_nt: TGTGCCATCAGCACTTCTATAACAGGGGTAGGAAACACCATATATTTT; cdr3_aa: CAISTSITGVGNTIYF
clone_size: -; d_call: TRBD2; j_call: TRBJ2-5; v_call: TRBV6-1; cdr3_nt: TGTGCCAGCAGTAACGCAGCGGGAGGGGGGGAGACCCAGTACTTC; cdr3_aa: CASSNAAGGGETQYF
clone_size: -; d_call: -; j_call: TRBJ2-2; v_call: TRBV12-5; cdr3_nt: TGTGCTAGTGGTCCTGGACTCAACACCGGGGAGCTGTTTTTT; cdr3_aa: CASGPGLNTGELFF
clone_size: -; d_call: TRBD2; j_call: TRBJ2-7; v_call: TRBV5-4; cdr3_nt: TGTGCCAGCAGCTTGGGGGGCACCACTAGCGGGACCAGTACAACTCTCGAGCAGTACTTC; cdr3_aa: CASSLGGTTSGTSTTLEQYF
clone_size: -; d_call: TRBD1; j_call: TRBJ2-3; v_call: TRBV9; cdr3_nt: TGTGCCAGCGTACCGGGACAGGGAACAGATACGCAGTATTTT; cdr3_aa: CASVPGQGTDTQYF
clone_size: few; d_call: TRBD2; j_call: TRBJ2-1; v_call: TRBV19; cdr3_nt: TGTGCCAGTAGTACAGCGGGAGGGCCCCACAATGAGCAGTTCTTC; cdr3_aa: CASSTAGGPHNEQFF
clone_size: -; d_call: TRBD1; j_call: TRBJ2-3; v_call: TRBV27; cdr3_nt: TGTGCCAGCAGTTTGACAGGGGGGAGGAATACGGATACGCAGTATTTT; cdr3_aa: CASSLTGGRNTDTQYF
clone_size: few; d_call: TRBD1; j_call: TRBJ1-2; v_call: TRBV30; cdr3_nt: TGTGCCTGGAGTAGGGACAGGGGTAACTATGGCTACACCTTC; cdr3_aa: CAWSRDRGNYGYTF
clone_size: -; d_call: TRBD1; j_call: TRBJ1-1; v_call: TRBV30; cdr3_nt: TGTGCCTGGAGAGGTACTTTTAGACAGGGGTTATCTTCTGAAGCTTTCTTT; cdr3_aa: CAWRGTFRQGLSSEAFF